This TCR beta chain derives from a study of cytomegalovirus exposure and HLA in healthy donors. The PCR made use of 60 Vbeta and 13 Jbeta primers. Here immunoSEQ multiplex PCR was the method, and the copy in TCRdb shows in-frame clones only, minus some. The sample shows 130,000 or so clones, approximately 85% of them seen only once. The CDR3 is 14 amino acids. Trimming took 3 bases from V and 6 from J, leaving 12 bases between them. CDR1 is LNHDA, CDR2 SQIVND, per germline (reference sequence). The V call is TRBV19, the J call TRBJ1-5; a possible D gene is TRBD1 (5 bases). This TCR was recovered from a woman between 25 and 40 years old in good health and CMV-seropositive. Source material: PBMCs. CDR3 nucleotides: TGTGCCAGTAGTATCAGGGTGGGAGGTCAGCCCCAGCATTTT. Encoded protein: CASSIRVGGQPQHF. Filled out from reference TRBV19 and TRBJ1-5, the complete variable domain reads DGGITQSPKYLFRKEGQNVTLSCEQNLNHDAMYWYRQDPGQGLRLIYYSQIVNDFQKGDIAEGYSVSREKKESFPLTVTSAQKNPTAFYLCASSIRVGGQPQHFGDGTRLSIL.